This T cell receptor (beta chain) is from a study of shared clonotypes between healthy human individuals. Study in general: Three plates were used per donor for CD4 naive, three for CD4 memory, two for CD8 naive and one for CD8 memory. Study-level results: Naive subsets generally had larger estimated richness than memory subsets.

The method was immunoSEQ multiplex PCR; TCRdb's version includes in-frame clones alone and lacks a portion of them. This table holds 2 million to 2.5 million clones, 80% to 95% found once. For this clone: The antigen is undetermined.

Every one of the donors was a Caucasian adult that lived in Nashville, Tennessee. Per germline, CDR1 MNHEY and CDR2 SMNVEV (reference sequence). V lost 8 bases and J lost 1, with 9 bases in between. CDR3 length: 13 amino acids. Sequences were obtained from naive CD4+ T cells from PBMCs. Stated subset: CD45RA+ positively selected. The TCR comes from a man in his late teens or twenties in good health. Some clones in this sample may be carry-over from other donors' samples. The rearrangement joins TRBV27 to TRBJ2-1; D might be TRBD2 (5 bases). The CDR3 DNA reads as TGTGCCAGCCTAGGAGGATCCTACAATGAGCAGTTCTTC. Translating gives CASLGGSYNEQFF.